Following are 3 T cell receptor beta chains from one sample sequenced in a study of T cells in women clearing cervical HPV infection. TCRdb's copy holds only in-frame clones and misses some; the assay was immunoSEQ multiplex PCR. In total, the table holds more than 45,000 clones. Sequenced sample: blood buffy coat. The receptors derive from a woman aged 18 to 75 with a cervical HPV16 infection that either progressed to CIN3+ or cleared (not recorded which).

Comments on this clone: The read terminates 3 residues before the CDR3 end, so the remaining end is supplied by the germline J gene. The gene calls are TRBV19 and TRBJ2-1; D call uncertain. The germline gives CDR1 LNHDA, CDR2 SQIVND (reference sequence). The CDR3 consists of 15 residues. Trimming removed 1 base at V and 0 bases at J, with 7 bases between. The CDR3 bases that were read are TGTGCCAGTAGTATAGGAACTCACTCCTACAATGAG. This translates into CASSIGTHSYNE. The entire CDR3 reads CASSIGTHSYNEQFF.

Of note for this clone: The CDR3 is cut off 3 residues early in the read; its end comes from the germline J gene. The chain uses TRBV20-1 and TRBJ2-7, with TRBD2 matching 9 bases. Trimming removed 1 base from V and 6 bases from J; junction bases left unmatched: 13. Germline V lookup: CDR1 DFQATT, CDR2 SNEGSKA (reference sequence). The CDR3 is 16 amino acids. The part of the CDR3 DNA that was read is TGCAGTGCTAGAGGAGACCTAGCGGGATCTCTTCTCGAG. Protein: CSARGDLAGSLLE. From start to end, the CDR3 is CSARGDLAGSLLEQYF.

Worth noting for this clone: The observed sequence ends 3 residues before the CDR3 terminus, with the missing tail filled in from the germline J gene. This chain links TRBV5-1 with TRBJ2-5; possible D gene TRBD2, 6 bases. Germline CDR1 reads SGHRS; CDR2 reads YFSETQ. Trimming took 0 bases from V and 5 from J, leaving 17 bases between them. The CDR3 loop spans 16 amino acids. The CDR3 bases that were read are TGCGCCAGCAGCTTGGCCGTAGGGTCGGGACTGGAGACC. Its protein product is CASSLAVGSGLET. The entire CDR3 protein reads CASSLAVGSGLETQYF.